Described below is a single T cell receptor (beta chain) sequence and its context. Its specificity is not known. There are 15 residues in the CDR3. Germline lookup yields CDR1 SGHRS and CDR2 YFSETQ. The V end was cut by 4 bases, the J end by 5 bases, with 19 bases between. These data come from a study of CD8 T cells in ankylosing spondylitis. Study-level points and caveats: Ankylosing spondylitis blood appeared to carry a characteristic TCR beta motif of several highly homologous variants. Within matched ankylosing spondylitis synovial fluid, disease-linked clones were reportedly significantly enriched.

TCRdb analysed the 5' RACE reads with MiXCR anew, one entry per CDR3 protein. The profile shows approximately 210,000 distinct CDR3 sequences, around 13% of them singletons. The chain is built from TRBV5-1 and TRBJ2-7; D is possibly TRBD1 (6 bases). Material: blood, either unsorted or a sorted T cell fraction (not recorded which). This TCR derives from a male donor with ankylosing spondylitis or in good health (not recorded which). In nucleotides, the CDR3 is TGCGCCAGCAGCGCGTCGCAGGGGATCCTGAACGAGCAGTACTTC. It translates to CASSASQGILNEQYF. Using reference TRBV5-1 and TRBJ2-7 for the parts outside the CDR3, the full variable domain is KAGVTQTPRYLIKTRGQQVTLSCSPISGHRSVSWYQQTPGQGLQFLFEYFSETQRNKGNFPGRFSGRQFSNSRSEMNVSTLELGDSALYLCASSASQGILNEQYFGPGTRLTVT.